This T cell receptor (beta chain) was retrieved from a study of shared clonotypes between healthy human individuals. Study-wide results and caveats: In a handful of donors, around 5% of naive CD4 clonotypes appeared in common. Measured sharing among donors was expected to vary with sequencing depth. Relative to memory subsets, naive subsets generally showed larger estimated richness.

CD8 memory was a combination of CD45RO+ cells and CCR7-negative CD45RA+ TemRA cells. V lost 8 bases, J lost 6 bases, and 12 bases stayed unmatched. Germline CDR1 is LNHDA and CDR2 is SQIVND (reference sequence). The CDR3 covers 15 residues. There are many counts of this clone. The antigen remains undetermined. Clones were read by immunoSEQ multiplex PCR, and TCRdb kept only the in-frame ones, dropping some. The sample holds 110,000 or so clones, under 70% seen once. The clonotype originates from a young woman in good health. Sequenced sample: memory CD8+ T cells sorted from blood. Regarding subset: CD45RO+ cells pooled with CCR7-negative TemRA cells. J is TRBJ2-1 and V is TRBV19; 8 nucleotides agree with TRBD2. The CDR3 is CASLTLAGNVNEQFF. CDR3 nucleotides: TGTGCCAGTCTGACTTTAGCGGGAAACGTCAATGAGCAGTTCTTC.